Listed here is a single T cell receptor (beta chain). Possible read error: a much larger clone is one base away. This sample was taken from a study of tumor-infiltrating lymphocytes in primary liver carcinoma. Germline V CDR1 and CDR2: PRHDT, FYEKMQ (reference sequence). The CDR3 consists of 14 residues. Using a constant-region primer together with ProtoScript II reverse transcriptase, TCR beta cDNA was made from around 0.55 ug of total RNA. Slightly modified ARM-PCR with three nested multiplex PCR rounds yielded TCR beta libraries. Investigators reported that the first two PCR rounds, at roughly 11 cycles each, used TRBV1-TRBV30 forward primers with a C-beta reverse primer. Each CDR3 protein gets one entry after TCRdb re-called the multiplex PCR reads with MiXCR. The sample consists of roughly 330,000 distinct CDR3 sequences, less than 75% of them appearing once. Blood RNA originated from unsorted whole blood, with germline DNA additionally extracted.

The chain links TRBV13 to TRBJ2-7; 7 nucleotides agree with TRBD1. The sequence was obtained from a middle-aged man with primary liver carcinoma and hepatitis B virus infection. Sequenced input: peripheral blood. Written as DNA, the CDR3 is TGTGCCAACAGCTCAAGACAGGGCCCCTACGAGCAGTACTTC. This gives the protein CANSSRQGPYEQYF. The whole variable domain, remainder taken from reference TRBV13 and TRBJ2-7, is AAGVIQSPRHLIKEKRETATLKCYPIPRHDTVYWYQQGPGQDPQFLISFYEKMQSDKGSIPDRFSAQQFSDYHSELNMSSLELGDSALYFCANSSRQGPYEQYFGPGTRLTVT.